This T cell receptor (beta chain) appears in the sequencing data of a study of beta chain features in type 1 diabetes. Study outcomes and limitations: Type 1 diabetes patients had TCRB CDR3s that were shorter (moderately but significantly so) in all four CD4+ subsets. Type 1 diabetes patients had VDJ junctions that carried fewer insertions and more deletions. Any role of HLA type in TCRB rearrangement remained unresolved here.

A few counts support this clone. Its antigen remains unidentified. Expressed TCRB transcripts got sequenced, as all isolated RNA was reverse transcribed. Profiling relied on immunoSEQ multiplex PCR, and the TCRdb table lists in-frame clones only, not all of them. This table has hundreds of thousands of clones, 10% to 15% appearing once. J lost 8 bases, V lost 5 bases, and 12 bases had no gene match. Germline CDR1 is SGHAT and CDR2 is FQDESV (reference sequence). This CDR3 is built from 15 residues. CD4+ cells of the naive, central memory, regulatory and stem cell-like memory types were sorted via CD45RO/CCR7/CD25/CD127/CD95/CD27.

The chain combines TRBV11-1 with TRBJ1-2; 9 nucleotides agree with TRBD1. The specimen sequenced was naive CD4+ T cells from blood. This receptor was obtained from a woman aged 18-29 years with type 1 diabetes. The CDR3 nucleotides are TGTGCCAGCAGCCCGATGGCCTGGACAGGGGCCGGCTACACCTTC. As protein: CASSPMAWTGAGYTF.